This T cell receptor (beta chain) came from a study of vaccination effects on CD4 cells after COVID-19 (dated by TCRdb to 2021 to 2024). For context, the study as a whole: Post-vaccine samples across the study were collected a median of 72 days after the second dose, with a range of 14 to 241. Altogether, around ten COVID-19 convalescent patients and a few SARS-CoV-2-naive healthy vaccine recipients made up the full study. Cultures from other donors in the study were sequenced using the Oncomine TCR Beta short-read assay on an Illumina iSeq 100. SARS-CoV-2 spike-specific CD4+ TCR repertoires were compared before and after mRNA vaccination in COVID-19 convalescent patients and in infection-naive vaccine recipients. Results the study describes overall, beyond this receptor: In healthy vaccine recipients, vaccine-induced clones were almost all SARS-CoV-2 mono-reactive, with only 1 of 255 cross-reactive with common cold coronaviruses. Limitations of the study were the small number of convalescent patients and the absence of early post-infection timepoints. Marked clonal contraction was observed in both infection-induced and vaccine-induced clones at late post-vaccination timepoints, consistent with waning T cell responses.

To note about this clone: The target of this receptor is not known. It has no much larger one-base neighbor in the sample; base qualities were not kept.

Library preparation used the immunoSEQ multiplex PCR assay. DNA from the cultured, isolated CD4+ T cells was subjected to TCR beta CDR3 sequencing. The authors' pipeline ran thus. The analysis removed non-productive TCR sequences, trimmed reads to the CDR3 region, and retained only CDR3s that were 7 or more amino acids long. Antigen-specific clonotypes were identified using the MANAFEST web app by comparison of expansion in peptide wells against reference cultures. To be called positive, a clone needed expansion at FDR<0.05 compared with the reference and with all other wells, an odds ratio greater than 5, and a frequency greater than 0.1% in two replicate wells. Cross-reactive clonotypes were defined as significantly expanded in SARS-CoV-2 spike wells and in at least one common cold coronavirus spike condition. Levenshtein distance calculated with the stringdist R package was used to assess CDR3 similarity, and unrooted trees were constructed with ape in R 3.6.1. What TCRdb holds here is the immuneACCESS table cut down to in-frame rearrangements. Part of the clones is not present; checked against another copy, under half of the missing clones reflect an unresolved V gene, and the others are unexplained. That table is the source of V, J and clone size, and D and trimming were worked out from the DNA. For this sample there are around 59,000 clones; roughly 80% appear just once. The top ten hold 2% of the sample.

To identify antigen-specific CD4+ T cell clonotypes by their expansion, the ViraFEST assay first stimulated PBMC with viral peptide pools and then applied TCR sequencing. After less than eleven days of culture, CD4+ T cells were isolated with the EasySep CD4+ T cell isolation kit. Each participant got two doses of an mRNA SARS-CoV-2 vaccine, either BNT162b2 or mRNA-1273. The absence of prior SARS-CoV-2 infection in healthy vaccine recipients was confirmed by negative nucleocapsid antibodies before and after vaccination. Approximately 2 million PBMC per well were cultured with approximately 10 ug/ml peptides in IMDM containing roughly 5% human AB serum, about 9.7 IU/ml IL-2 and gentamicin. Half of the culture medium was replaced with fresh IL-2-containing medium on days 3 and 7. Unless otherwise noted, each peptide stimulation condition was cultured in triplicate wells. Using Ficoll-Paque Plus gradient centrifugation, PBMC were separated from whole blood and then either used fresh or cryopreserved at -140C. The spike proteins of SARS-CoV-2 and of the common cold coronaviruses HCoV-NL63, HCoV-OC43 and HCoV-229E were spanned by overlapping peptide pools. Genomic DNA was extracted from cultured CD4+ T cells with the QIAamp micro DNA kit.

The CDR3 sequence holds 14 residues, the cysteine and phenylalanine included. The retained sequence is limited to the CDR3, 42 bases, with the frame set at the first base. The germline V gene yields MDHEN for CDR1 and SYDVKM for CDR2. From V the trimming removes 5 bases and from J it removes 14 bases, while the gene matches leave 13 bases of the junction unaccounted for. This TCR was sampled from a human donor who received a COVID-19 vaccine. The chain uses TRBV28 and TRBJ2-1, with 9 junctional bases fitting TRBD1. The source material was CD4+ T cells from PBMCs cultured with HCoV-OC43 spike peptides, sampled after COVID-19 vaccination. In light of the paper, this sample's cell subset or site label describes: HCoV-OC43 spike overlapping peptide pool stimulation. CDR3 protein: CASSPSLGTGWKFF. The DNA sequence is given as TGTGCCAGCAGTCCAAGTCTCGGGACAGGGTGGAAGTTCTTC.